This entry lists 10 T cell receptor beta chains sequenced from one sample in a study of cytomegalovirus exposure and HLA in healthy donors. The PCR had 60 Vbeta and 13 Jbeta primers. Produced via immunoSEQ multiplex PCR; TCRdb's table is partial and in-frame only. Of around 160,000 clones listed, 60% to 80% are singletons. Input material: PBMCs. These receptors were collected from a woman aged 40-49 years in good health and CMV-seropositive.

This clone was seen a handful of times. CDR3 residues: CASSELQGGGYTF. The CDR3 DNA reads as TGTGCCAGCAGTGAACTTCAGGGTGGTGGCTACACCTTC. V usage is TRBV6-1 and J usage is TRBJ1-2; D may be TRBD1 (5 bases). CDR1 is MNHNS and CDR2 is SASEGT in the germline V gene. V was trimmed by 2 bases and J by 7 bases, leaving 11 bases between them. The CDR3 extends over 13 amino acids.

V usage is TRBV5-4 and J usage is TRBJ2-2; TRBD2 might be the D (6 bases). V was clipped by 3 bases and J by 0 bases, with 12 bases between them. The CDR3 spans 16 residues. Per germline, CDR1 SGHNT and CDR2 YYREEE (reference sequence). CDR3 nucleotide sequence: TGTGCCAGCAGCTCGCTAGCGCCCGCGAACACCGGGGAGCTGTTTTTT. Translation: CASSSLAPANTGELFF. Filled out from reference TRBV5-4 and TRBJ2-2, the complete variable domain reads ETGVTQSPTHLIKTRGQQVTLRCSSQSGHNTVSWYQQALGQGPQFIFQYYREEENGRGNFPPRFSGLQFPNYSSELNVNALELDDSALYLCASSSLAPANTGELFFGEGSRLTVL.

The CDR3 DNA reads TGTGCCAGCAACTACTATGGACAGGGTTGGTTCTTT. It is translated as CASNYYGQGWFF. The rearrangement uses TRBV6-5 and TRBJ1-1; 8 bases agree with TRBD1. The CDR3 covers 12 residues. V shed 7 bases and J 14 bases; nucleotides not matched to a gene: 12. In germline, CDR1 is MNHEY, CDR2 SVGAGI.

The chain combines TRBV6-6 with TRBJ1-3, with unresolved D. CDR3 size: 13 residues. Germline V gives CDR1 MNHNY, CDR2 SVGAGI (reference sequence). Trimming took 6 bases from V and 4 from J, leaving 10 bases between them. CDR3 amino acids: CASRPHPGNTIYF. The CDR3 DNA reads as TGTGCCAGCAGGCCACATCCAGGAAACACCATATATTTT.

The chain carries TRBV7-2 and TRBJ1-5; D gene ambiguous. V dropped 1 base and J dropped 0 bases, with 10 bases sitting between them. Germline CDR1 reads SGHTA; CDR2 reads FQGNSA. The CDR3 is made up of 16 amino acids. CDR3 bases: TGTGCCAGCAGCTTAGGTCCCCTATATAGCAATCAGCCCCAGCATTTT. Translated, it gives CASSLGPLYSNQPQHF.

CDR3 DNA sequence: TGTGCCAGCGTTAGCTATGGACAGGGCCTCTACGAGCAGTACTTC. This encodes CASVSYGQGLYEQYF. The gene calls are TRBV28 and TRBJ2-7, with 8 nucleotides matching TRBD1. The V segment lost 8 bases and the J segment 3 bases; nucleotides outside the gene matches: 12. The germline gives CDR1 MDHEN, CDR2 SYDVKM. This CDR3 is built from 15 residues. Full variable domain (missing parts from reference TRBV28 and TRBJ2-7): DVKVTQSSRYLVKRTGEKVFLECVQDMDHENMFWYRQDPGLGLRLIYFSYDVKMKEKGDIPEGYSVSREKKERFSLILESASTNQTSMYLCASVSYGQGLYEQYFGPGTRLTVT.

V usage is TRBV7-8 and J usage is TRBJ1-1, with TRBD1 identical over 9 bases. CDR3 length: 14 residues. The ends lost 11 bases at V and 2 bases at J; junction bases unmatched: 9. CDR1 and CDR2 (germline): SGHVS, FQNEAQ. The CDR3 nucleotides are TGTGCCTCTGACAAGGGACAGGGCAACACTGAAGCTTTCTTT. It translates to CASDKGQGNTEAFF.

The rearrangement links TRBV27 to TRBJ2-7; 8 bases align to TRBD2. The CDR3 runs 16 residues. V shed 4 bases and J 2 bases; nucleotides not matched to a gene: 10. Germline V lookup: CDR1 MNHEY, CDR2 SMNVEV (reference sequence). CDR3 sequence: CASSWTALAVAYEQYF. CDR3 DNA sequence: TGTGCCAGCAGTTGGACTGCACTAGCGGTAGCCTACGAGCAGTACTTC.

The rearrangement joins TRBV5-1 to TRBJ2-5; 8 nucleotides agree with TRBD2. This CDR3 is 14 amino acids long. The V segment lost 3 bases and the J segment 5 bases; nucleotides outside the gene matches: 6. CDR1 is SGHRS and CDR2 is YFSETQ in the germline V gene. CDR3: CASSSRGGGETQYF. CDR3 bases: TGCGCCAGCAGCTCACGGGGGGGCGGGGAGACCCAGTACTTC.

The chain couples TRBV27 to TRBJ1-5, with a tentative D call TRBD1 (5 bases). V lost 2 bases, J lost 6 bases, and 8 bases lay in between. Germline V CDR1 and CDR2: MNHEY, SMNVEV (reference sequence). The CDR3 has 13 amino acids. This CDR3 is CASSLTGFQPQHF. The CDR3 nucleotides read TGTGCCAGCAGTTTAACAGGATTTCAGCCCCAGCATTTT.